Sequencing of this T cell receptor (beta chain) was carried out in a study of siplizumab effects on memory and regulatory T cells. Assayed TCR templates numbered 80,000 to 100,000 for each sample. Clones were read by immunoSEQ multiplex PCR, and TCRdb kept only the in-frame ones, dropping some. This table holds under 100,000 clones, 87% found once. General study results and limits: Relative to controls at 25% to 30%, mappable alloreactive CD4+ clones exhibited a mean Treg-derived proportion of approximately 62% with siplizumab.

This CDR3 is built from 12 residues. The V end was cut by 6 bases, the J end by 3 bases, with 6 bases between. Germline values: CDR1 MDHEN, CDR2 SYDVKM. As to this clone: The antigen is unknown.

The chain couples TRBV28 to TRBJ1-5, with no clear D. This clonotype was sampled from a human donor in good health. Sequencing was carried out using Tregs sorted from blood. As DNA, the CDR3 is TGTGCCAGCAGCGCGTCCAATCAGCCCCAGCATTTT. Translating it yields CASSASNQPQHF.